This TCR beta chain was identified during a study of spatial heterogeneity in lung cancer. Study-level information: Consistently, beta-chain sequences turned up in larger numbers than alpha-chain sequences did. On average, each unique TCR and UMI combination appeared more than ten times in raw reads.

TCRdb used MiXCR to reprocess the 5' RACE reads, holding one entry per CDR3 protein. The sample holds around 10,000 distinct CDR3 sequences; over 6.5% are singletons and the top ten take 20% to 30%. Documented time point: sample taken at primary tumor resection. Sequencing covered unsorted whole RNA taken from tumor, nontumor lung or frozen PBMC. Judged by abundance, this clonotype is medium-sized. V lost 5 bases, J lost 2 bases, and 16 bases lay in between. This CDR3 is built from 14 residues. The germline CDR1 and CDR2 sequences are DFQATT and SNEGSKA (reference sequence). The sequence came from a male donor with early-stage non-small cell lung cancer. J is TRBJ2-7 and V is TRBV20-1, with a weak D call TRBD1 (8 bases). Sequenced here: PBMCs, sampled at surgery. The DNA for the CDR3 is TGCAGTGCTTGGGGGGGGACAGGAGCCTACGAGCAGTACTTC. Translating it yields CSAWGGTGAYEQYF.